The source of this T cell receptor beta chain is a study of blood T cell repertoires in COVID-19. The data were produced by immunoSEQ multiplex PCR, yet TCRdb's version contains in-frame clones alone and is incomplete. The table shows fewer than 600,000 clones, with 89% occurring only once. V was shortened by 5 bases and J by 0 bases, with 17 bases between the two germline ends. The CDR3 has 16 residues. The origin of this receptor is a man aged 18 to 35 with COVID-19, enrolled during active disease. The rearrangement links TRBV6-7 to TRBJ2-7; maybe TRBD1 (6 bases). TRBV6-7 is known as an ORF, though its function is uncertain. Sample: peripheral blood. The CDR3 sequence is CASSPQSDRSSYEQYF. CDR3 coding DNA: TGTGCCAGCAGTCCCCAGAGCGACAGGAGCTCCTACGAGCAGTACTTC.